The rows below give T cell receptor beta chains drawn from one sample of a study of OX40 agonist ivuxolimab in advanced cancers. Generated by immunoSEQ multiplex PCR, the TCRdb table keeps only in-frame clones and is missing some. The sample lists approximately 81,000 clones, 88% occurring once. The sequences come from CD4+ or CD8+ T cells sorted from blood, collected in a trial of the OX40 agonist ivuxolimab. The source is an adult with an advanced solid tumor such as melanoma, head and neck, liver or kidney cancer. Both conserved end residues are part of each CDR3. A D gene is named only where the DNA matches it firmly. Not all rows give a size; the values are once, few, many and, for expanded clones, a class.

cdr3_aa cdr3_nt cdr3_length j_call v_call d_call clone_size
CASSIYQGPEAFF TGTGCCAGTAGTATCTATCAGGGGCCTGAAGCTTTCTTT 13 TRBJ1-1 TRBV19 . .
CASSFSGGAVYNEQFF TGTGCCAGCAGCTTTAGTGGGGGGGCCGTCTACAATGAGCAGTTCTTC 16 TRBJ2-1 TRBV7-2 . .
CASSLTDPNQPQHF TGTGCCAGCAGTTTGACGGATCCCAATCAGCCCCAGCATTTT 14 TRBJ1-5 TRBV27 . .
CASSSRRDTGELFF TGTGCCAGCAGCTCCCGAAGGGACACCGGGGAGCTGTTTTTT 14 TRBJ2-2 TRBV7-3 . .
CAIILREKYSYEQYF TGTGCCATCATCCTTAGGGAAAAGTACTCCTACGAGCAGTACTTC 15 TRBJ2-7 TRBV28 . .
CASSISIHREGGYTF TGTGCCAGCAGCATATCTATCCACAGGGAGGGCGGCTACACCTTC 15 TRBJ1-2 TRBV25-1 . .
CASSPNPPGQASNQPQHF TGTGCCAGCTCACCAAACCCTCCGGGACAGGCAAGCAATCAGCCCCAGCATTTT 18 TRBJ1-5 TRBV18 TRBD1 .
CASLGGAGTNTEAFF TGTGCCAGTCTAGGTGGGGCAGGGACAAACACTGAAGCTTTCTTT 15 TRBJ1-1 TRBV19 . few
CASSLNGDTEAFF TGTGCCAGCAGCTTAAACGGGGACACTGAAGCTTTCTTT 13 TRBJ1-1 TRBV7-6 . .
CASSEGGEMADTQYF TGTGCCAGCAGCGAGGGAGGGGAAATGGCAGATACGCAGTATTTT 15 TRBJ2-3 TRBV5-4 TRBD2 once
CASSQDSSSGNTIYF TGCGCCAGCAGCCAAGATTCGTCCTCTGGAAACACCATATATTTT 15 TRBJ1-3 TRBV4-3 . .
CASSRVDRDTDTQYF TGTGCCAGCAGCCGTGTTGACAGGGACACAGATACGCAGTATTTT 15 TRBJ2-3 TRBV5-6 TRBD1 .
CASSSGGGGTKAYEQYF TGTGCCAGCAGCTCCGGGGGCGGGGGGACCAAAGCCTACGAGCAGTACTTC 17 TRBJ2-7 TRBV5-4 TRBD2 .
CASSTTGGAFF TGCGCCAGCAGTACAACAGGGGGAGCTTTCTTT 11 TRBJ1-1 TRBV10-2 TRBD1 few
CASSSGVGFANTGELFF TGCGCCAGCAGCAGTGGGGTCGGGTTCGCGAACACCGGGGAGCTGTTTTTT 17 TRBJ2-2 TRBV5-1 . .
CASSNDGRDEQYF TGTGCCAGCAGTAACGACGGTAGGGACGAGCAGTACTTC 13 TRBJ2-7 TRBV2 . .
CASSYLRGRTDTQYF TGTGCCAGCAGTTACCTGCGGGGGAGAACAGATACGCAGTATTTT 15 TRBJ2-3 TRBV6-6 TRBD2 .
CASSARQGTNTEAFF TGTGCCAGCAGTGCCCGACAGGGGACGAACACTGAAGCTTTCTTT 15 TRBJ1-1 TRBV6-1 TRBD1 .
CSVKTGGLHEQYF TGCAGCGTCAAGACGGGGGGGCTCCACGAGCAGTACTTC 13 TRBJ2-7 TRBV29-1 TRBD2 .
CASSPGFSSGNTIYF TGTGCCAGCTCACCGGGTTTTAGCTCTGGAAACACCATATATTTT 15 TRBJ1-3 TRBV18 . .
CASSPGVPYGYTF TGTGCCAGCAGCCCAGGGGTTCCTTATGGCTACACCTTC 13 TRBJ1-2 TRBV11-2 . .
CASSTPAGQRTGGFGYTF TGTGCCAGCAGCACCCCGGCGGGCCAAAGGACAGGGGGCTTTGGCTACACCTTC 18 TRBJ1-2 TRBV5-5 TRBD1 .
CASSPQSTGELFF TGTGCCAGCAGCCCACAGAGCACCGGGGAGCTGTTTTTT 13 TRBJ2-2 TRBV7-3 . .
CASSLRPAGATGELFF TGTGCCAGCAGTTTACGACCAGCGGGGGCCACCGGGGAGCTGTTTTTT 16 TRBJ2-2 TRBV27 TRBD2 .
CATSRGEGYSSNQPQHF TGTGCCACCAGCAGAGGGGAGGGGTACTCTAGCAATCAGCCCCAGCATTTT 17 TRBJ1-5 TRBV15 . .
CASSDVENTEAFF TGTGCCAGCAGTGACGTTGAGAACACTGAAGCTTTCTTT 13 TRBJ1-1 TRBV2 . .
CASSSGTRGGANTGELFF TGTGCCAGCAGCTCGGGGACTAGGGGGGGGGCGAACACCGGGGAGCTGTTTTTT 18 TRBJ2-2 TRBV5-4 TRBD2 .
CSASDWGHF TGCAGTGCTAGTGATTGGGGCCACTTC 9 TRBJ1-2 TRBV20-1 . .
CASSPLKYRENEKLFF TGCGCCAGCAGCCCCCTGAAGTACAGGGAGAATGAAAAACTGTTTTTT 16 TRBJ1-4 TRBV4-1 . many
CASSQHRGPGETQYF TGCGCCAGCAGTCAGCACAGGGGTCCGGGGGAGACCCAGTACTTC 15 TRBJ2-5 TRBV23-1 TRBD1 .
CASSRRVAGNTGELFF TGTGCCAGCAGCCGTCGGGTGGCAGGGAACACCGGGGAGCTGTTTTTT 16 TRBJ2-2 TRBV14 . .
CASSKVVGASHEQYF TGTGCCAGCAGCAAAGTGGTGGGGGCGAGCCACGAGCAGTACTTC 15 TRBJ2-7 TRBV21-1 . .
CASSFRGGNYGYTF TGTGCCAGCAGCTTCCGCGGGGGCAACTATGGCTACACCTTC 14 TRBJ1-2 TRBV5-6 . .
CASSLDAVGYGYTF TGCGCCAGCAGCTTGGATGCAGTTGGCTATGGCTACACCTTC 14 TRBJ1-2 TRBV5-1 . .
CATSRSLGLVAGELFF TGTGCCACCAGCAGGTCGTTAGGCCTAGTCGCCGGGGAGCTGTTTTTT 16 TRBJ2-2 TRBV15 . .
CASSLGGPQHF TGTGCCAGCTCCCTAGGAGGGCCCCAGCATTTT 11 TRBJ1-5 TRBV18 . once
CASSLPQINSPLHF TGTGCCAGTAGCCTCCCACAGATTAATTCACCCCTCCACTTT 14 TRBJ1-6 TRBV19 . few
CASSAGANVLTF TGTGCCAGCAGTGCTGGGGCCAACGTCCTGACTTTC 12 TRBJ2-6 TRBV25-1 . .
CASSRWDRGYTF TGTGCCAGCAGCCGTTGGGACCGCGGCTACACCTTC 12 TRBJ1-2 TRBV14 . once